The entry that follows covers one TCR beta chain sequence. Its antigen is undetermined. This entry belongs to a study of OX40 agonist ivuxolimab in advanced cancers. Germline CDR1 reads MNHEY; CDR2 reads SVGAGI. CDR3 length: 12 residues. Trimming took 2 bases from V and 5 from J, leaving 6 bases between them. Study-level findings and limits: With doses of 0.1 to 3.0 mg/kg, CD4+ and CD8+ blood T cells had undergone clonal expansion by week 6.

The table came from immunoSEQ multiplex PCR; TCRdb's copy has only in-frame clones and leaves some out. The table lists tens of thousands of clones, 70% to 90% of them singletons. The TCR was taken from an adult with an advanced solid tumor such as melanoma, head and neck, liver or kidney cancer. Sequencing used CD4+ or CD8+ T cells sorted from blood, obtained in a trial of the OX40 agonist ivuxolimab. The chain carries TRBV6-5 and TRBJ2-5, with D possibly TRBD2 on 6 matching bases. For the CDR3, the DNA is TGTGCCAGCAGTTACGGGGGGGAGACCCAGTACTTC. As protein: CASSYGGETQYF.